The next 32 T cell receptor beta chains were all read from a single sample in a study of STAT5B mutations in CD4+ large granular lymphocyte leukemia. Measured with immunoSEQ multiplex PCR; TCRdb has only the in-frame clones, and not every one. The data show some 30,000 clones, about two thirds seen once. The sample consisted of CD4+ T cells from blood buffy coats. The receptors stem from a human donor in good health.

This clone turned up a few times. This chain connects TRBV18 to TRBJ1-1, with unresolved D. The CDR3 length is 13 residues. Germline values: CDR1 KGHSH, CDR2 LQKENI. V was cut by 7 bases and J by 1 base, with 10 bases left in between. The CDR3 here is CASWEGPNTEAFF. CDR3 DNA: TGTGCCAGCTGGGAGGGCCCGAACACTGAAGCTTTCTTT. The complete variable domain, with remaining parts taken from reference TRBV18 and TRBJ1-1, reads NAGVMQNPRHLVRRRGQEARLRCSPMKGHSHVYWYRQLPEEGLKFMVYLQKENIIDESGMPKERFSAEFPKEGPSILRIQQVVRGDSAAYFCASWEGPNTEAFFGQGTRLTVV.

CDR3 region: CASSPGTSGGADTQYF. The CDR3 nucleotides are TGTGCCAGCAGCCCCGGGACTAGCGGGGGGGCTGATACGCAGTATTTT. The chain has TRBV7-6 and TRBJ2-3; 16 bases fit TRBD2. The germline CDR1 and CDR2 sequences are SGHVS and FNYEAQ. V trimming: 5 bases; J trimming: 6 bases; junction bases outside the gene matches: 5. The CDR3 has 16 amino acids.

This clone appeared once. V and J are TRBV5-4 and TRBJ2-2; weak D call: TRBD2 (6 bases). V lost 4 bases to trimming and J lost 8 bases, with 18 bases between them. CDR1 SGHNT and CDR2 YYREEE come from the germline V gene (reference sequence). The CDR3 contains 15 residues. In nucleotides, the CDR3 is TGTGCCAGCAGCCCGGGACCAGAGGGACTGGGGGAGCTGTTTTTT. It codes for CASSPGPEGLGELFF.

This rearrangement joins TRBV5-6 to TRBJ1-1; D ambiguous. From germline, CDR1 is SGHDT and CDR2 YYEEEE. This CDR3 is 15 amino acids long. The V end was cut by 1 base, the J end by 1 base, with 11 bases between. The CDR3 DNA sequence: TGTGCCAGCAGCTTGTTAGGAGGGCCGAACACTGAAGCTTTCTTT. Translating gives CASSLLGGPNTEAFF.

This clone was recorded once. The sample carries other DNA sequences with the same CDR3. The chain couples TRBV5-4 to TRBJ2-6, with D perhaps given as TRBD1 or TRBD2 (5 bases each). The CDR3 is 15 amino acids. With 0 bases removed from V and 2 bases from J, the gap between germline ends came to 6 bases. Germline loops: CDR1 SGHNT, CDR2 YYREEE (reference sequence). CDR3 in amino acids: CASSLGGAGANVLTF. The CDR3 region has the DNA TGTGCCAGCAGCTTGGGAGGGGCTGGGGCCAACGTCCTGACTTTC.

Here the CDR3 DNA reads TGTGCCAGTAGTATACAGGGGGCCTCCTACGAGCAGTACTTC. Its translation: CASSIQGASYEQYF. This rearrangement joins TRBV19 to TRBJ2-7; 8 bases map to TRBD1. Germline V gene data show CDR1 as LNHDA and CDR2 as SQIVND (reference sequence). The trim removed 2 bases at V and 0 bases at J, leaving 0 bases unmatched. The CDR3 is 14 amino acids.

The rearrangement links TRBV5-1 to TRBJ2-2; no firm D call. The CDR3 runs to 16 residues. V dropped 0 bases and J dropped 7 bases, with 16 bases sitting between them. Germline V gene lookup returns CDR1 SGHRS and CDR2 YFSETQ. Written as DNA, the CDR3 is TGCGCCAGCAGCTTGGCCGGGTCACAGTTTTACGGGGAGCTGTTTTTT. Translation: CASSLAGSQFYGELFF.

The chain uses TRBV5-6 and TRBJ1-5; no clear D gene. Per the germline V gene, CDR1 is SGHDT and CDR2 is YYEEEE. Between the trimmed V and J ends, which lost 1 base and 4 bases, there was a span of 6 bases. The CDR3 covers 13 residues. The chain's CDR3 is CASSLRINQPQHF. CDR3 nucleotide sequence: TGTGCCAGCAGCTTGCGAATTAATCAGCCCCAGCATTTT. The full variable domain, its missing parts supplied by reference TRBV5-6 and TRBJ1-5, is DAGVTQSPTHLIKTRGQQVTLRCSPKSGHDTVSWYQQALGQGPQFIFQYYEEEERQRGNFPDRFSGHQFPNYSSELNVNALLLGDSALYLCASSLRINQPQHFGDGTRLSIL.

The chain employs TRBV29-1 and TRBJ1-1, with a weak D call TRBD1 (5 bases). The CDR3 covers 13 residues. Between the trimmed V and J ends, which lost 3 bases and 1 base, there was a span of 9 bases. The germline V gene encodes CDR1 SQVTM and CDR2 ANQGSEA. The CDR3 sequence is CSVDEGSNTEAFF. The CDR3 DNA reads TGCAGCGTTGATGAGGGGTCGAACACTGAAGCTTTCTTT.

The chain uses TRBV7-3 and TRBJ1-2; a possible D gene is TRBD1 (5 bases). Germline lookup yields CDR1 SGHTA and CDR2 FQGTGA. V was shortened by 1 base and J by 8 bases, with 11 bases between the two germline ends. The CDR3 extends over 13 amino acids. The CDR3 coding sequence is TGTGCCAGCAGCTTAAAAGGACAAGGAGGCTACACCTTC. This gives the protein CASSLKGQGGYTF.

This chain connects TRBV7-9 to TRBJ2-5, with D unclear. Trimming shortened V by 5 bases and J by 4 bases, and 17 bases separated the two germline ends. The CDR3 extends over 15 amino acids. Germline CDR1 SEHNR, CDR2 FQNEAQ (reference sequence). The CDR3 DNA reads TGTGCCAGCAGCCCCACTAAGTGGGCGATAGAGACCCAGTACTTC. Encoded protein: CASSPTKWAIETQYF.

This clone was detected a few times. The V call is TRBV7-2, the J call TRBJ2-7; D remains ambiguous. The CDR3 consists of 15 residues. V was cut by 1 base and J by 3 bases, with 13 bases left in between. The V gene's germline CDR1 is SGHTA and CDR2 FQGNSA. In DNA, the CDR3 is TGTGCCAGCAGCTTAGTTCGCCCCCCGGGCTACGAGCAGTACTTC. Its translation: CASSLVRPPGYEQYF.

The chain uses TRBV7-2 and TRBJ1-5, with unresolved D. This CDR3 spans 17 amino acids. Germline CDR1 is SGHTA and CDR2 is FQGNSA. Trimming cost V 2 bases and J 1 base, with 15 bases left between them. CDR3 in amino acids: CASSLNPFRKSNQPQHF. The DNA of the CDR3 is TGTGCCAGCAGCTTAAACCCATTCCGGAAAAGCAATCAGCCCCAGCATTTT. Together with reference TRBV7-2 and TRBJ1-5, the CDR3 gives the full variable domain: GAGVSQSPSNKVTEKGKDVELRCDPISGHTALYWYRQSLGQGLEFLIYFQGNSAPDKSGLPSDRFSAERTGGSVSTLTIQRTQQEDSAVYLCASSLNPFRKSNQPQHFGDGTRLSIL.

The chain links TRBV5-4 to TRBJ2-3, with 9 nucleotides matching TRBD2. The length of the CDR3 is 19 residues. The V gene's germline CDR1 is SGHNT and CDR2 YYREEE (reference sequence). The V gene end was trimmed by 2 bases and the J gene end by 4 bases; junction bases not matched to a gene: 17. The CDR3 reads CASSFPGWVAGDSPDTQYF. The DNA for the CDR3 is TGTGCCAGCAGCTTTCCCGGTTGGGTAGCGGGGGACAGCCCAGATACGCAGTATTTT.

The chain has TRBV19 and TRBJ1-5; 8 bases are a match to TRBD1. The CDR3 consists of 18 residues. The ends lost 5 bases at V and 2 bases at J; junction bases unmatched: 14. CDR1 and CDR2 (germline): LNHDA, SQIVND (reference sequence). The DNA for the CDR3 is TGTGCCAGTAGTGTACTCGGACAGGGTGGGTCTGGCAATCAGCCCCAGCATTTT. It specifies CASSVLGQGGSGNQPQHF.

V and J are TRBV18 and TRBJ1-1; 9 positions match TRBD1. The ends lost 2 bases at V and 2 bases at J; junction bases unmatched: 9. CDR1 KGHSH and CDR2 LQKENI come from the germline V gene. The CDR3 totals 17 residues. CDR3 DNA sequence: TGTGCCAGCTCACCAATTCTTGGACAGGGGTCAAACACTGAAGCTTTCTTT. Residues: CASSPILGQGSNTEAFF.

This clone was picked up one time. This chain joins TRBV2 and TRBJ2-5; possibly TRBD2 for D (5 bases). The CDR3 length is 14 residues. Between the trimmed V and J ends, which lost 6 bases and 0 bases, there was a span of 11 bases. The germline V gene encodes CDR1 SNHLY and CDR2 FYNNEI. CDR3 amino acids: CASRATSNQETQYF. CDR3 DNA: TGTGCCAGCAGGGCAACTAGTAACCAAGAGACCCAGTACTTC.

V is TRBV9 and J is TRBJ2-3, with 7 bases that match TRBD2. V lost 3 bases to trimming and J lost 0 bases; unmatched junction nucleotides: 1. CDR1 and CDR2 (germline): SGDLS, YYNGEE. The CDR3 is 14 amino acids. The CDR3 loop reads CASSAGGSTDTQYF. CDR3 bases: TGTGCCAGCAGCGCCGGGGGGAGCACAGATACGCAGTATTTT.

The chain joins TRBV5-5 to TRBJ1-5; no reliable D call. Germline V CDR1 and CDR2: SGHKS, YYEKEE (reference sequence). V was cut by 1 base and J by 5 bases, with 7 bases left in between. This CDR3 contains 13 residues. CDR3 region: CASSLLWDQPQHF. CDR3 sequence (DNA): TGTGCCAGCAGCTTGTTGTGGGATCAGCCCCAGCATTTT.

By sample share, this clone is medium-sized (0.01 to 0.1%). The V and J genes are TRBV7-9 and TRBJ1-1, with D unresolved. With 2 bases removed from V and 2 bases from J, the gap between germline ends came to 6 bases. Germline lookup yields CDR1 SEHNR and CDR2 FQNEAQ (reference sequence). The CDR3 is made up of 13 amino acids. CDR3 loop: CASSLTDNTEAFF. CDR3 coding DNA: TGTGCCAGCAGCTTAACAGACAACACTGAAGCTTTCTTT.

This clone was seen a handful of times. The rearrangement uses TRBV4-2 and TRBJ2-1; D uncertain. V lost 0 bases, J lost 6 bases, and 0 bases lay in between. Germline assignment: CDR1 LGHNA and CDR2 YNFKEQ. The CDR3 runs 11 residues. The CDR3 DNA reads as TGTGCCAGCAGCCAAGACAATGAGCAGTTCTTC. Protein sequence: CASSQDNEQFF.

This rearrangement joins TRBV7-2 to TRBJ1-6, with D unresolved. Trimming cost V 4 bases and J 6 bases, with 1 base left between them. CDR1 SGHTA and CDR2 FQGNSA come from the germline V gene. This CDR3 is built from 11 residues. The CDR3 region is CASSSNSPLHF. In DNA form, the CDR3 reads TGTGCCAGCAGCTCTAATTCACCCCTCCACTTT.

This clone appeared a few times. The chain is built from TRBV19 and TRBJ1-1; D not resolved. The CDR3 is made up of 17 amino acids. Deletions cut 2 bases from V and 2 bases from J, with 18 bases between. Germline V gene sequence: CDR1 LNHDA, CDR2 SQIVND (reference sequence). CDR3 protein: CASSITPSGYSNTEAFF. In DNA form, the CDR3 reads TGTGCCAGTAGTATAACCCCCAGTGGGTACTCAAACACTGAAGCTTTCTTT.

This rearrangement joins TRBV28 to TRBJ1-5; D perhaps matches TRBD1 (5 bases). Trimming took 2 bases from V and 9 from J, leaving 17 bases between them. This CDR3 contains 15 residues. Germline V gene data show CDR1 as MDHEN and CDR2 as SYDVKM. CDR3 coding DNA: TGTGCCAGCAGTTTAACTCACAGGCCAGCTGGGCCCCAGCATTTT. Its translation: CASSLTHRPAGPQHF.

This clone was observed a few times. The chain joins TRBV5-1 to TRBJ1-5, with 7 positions matching TRBD1. Per the germline V gene, CDR1 is SGHRS and CDR2 is YFSETQ. The CDR3 length is 14 residues. V shed 3 bases and J 6 bases; nucleotides not matched to a gene: 6. CDR3 in amino acids: CASSWGQTGQPQHF. CDR3 nucleotides: TGCGCCAGCAGCTGGGGACAGACGGGTCAGCCCCAGCATTTT.

The genes are TRBV10-3 and TRBJ1-3, with a possible D match to TRBD1 (5 bases). Trimming took off 4 bases at V and 7 bases at J, with 17 bases between the two ends. There are 15 residues in the CDR3. Germline V gene data show CDR1 as ENHRY and CDR2 as SYGVKD. CDR3 coding DNA: TGTGCCATCAGTGGCCCCGGGACCCAGCTGAACACCATATATTTT. This translates into CAISGPGTQLNTIYF.

The J gene is TRBJ2-7, the V gene TRBV28; no clear D. Germline V CDR1 and CDR2: MDHEN, SYDVKM. V lost 6 bases and J 3 bases, leaving 3 bases between the germline ends. The CDR3 runs to 10 residues. The CDR3 loop reads CASRNYEQYF. For the CDR3, the DNA is TGTGCCAGCAGGAACTACGAGCAGTACTTC.

The chain combines TRBV9 with TRBJ2-7; TRBD2 is a possible D gene (6 bases). The CDR3 has 14 residues. Germline CDR1 is SGDLS and CDR2 is YYNGEE. V lost 0 bases, J lost 5 bases, and 12 bases lay in between. CDR3 in amino acids: CASSVGGGIDEQYF. The DNA of the CDR3 is TGTGCCAGCAGCGTAGGTGGGGGGATCGACGAGCAGTACTTC.

This clone was found a few times. V gene TRBV6-4 combines with J gene TRBJ1-1; 8 nucleotides agree with TRBD1. The CDR3 has 14 residues. Germline assignment: CDR1 MRHNA and CDR2 SNTAGT. Trimming at V came to 0 bases and at J to 11 bases, leaving 8 bases not matched to a gene. In nucleotides, the CDR3 is TGTGCCAGCAGTGACTCAGGACAGGGATCGAGGGCTTTCTTT. It codes for CASSDSGQGSRAFF.

This clone is medium-sized (0.01 to 0.1%) within its sample. The V gene is TRBV6-5, the J gene TRBJ2-7; a weak D match, TRBD2 (5 bases). Germline V gene data show CDR1 as MNHEY and CDR2 as SVGAGI. Trimming pared 2 bases from V and 2 bases from J, leaving 13 bases between. The CDR3 extends over 15 amino acids. The CDR3: CASSYQPGNPYEQYF. CDR3 nucleotide sequence: TGTGCCAGCAGTTACCAACCGGGGAACCCCTACGAGCAGTACTTC.

The V call is TRBV29-1, the J call TRBJ2-2; TRBD1 matches 8 bases. Germline CDR1 reads SQVTM; CDR2 reads ANQGSEA. J gave up 6 bases and V 8 bases, and 8 bases lay outside the gene matches. The CDR3 runs 13 residues. The CDR3 loop reads CSTLTGEAGELFF. The DNA of the CDR3 is TGCAGCACCCTGACAGGGGAGGCCGGGGAGCTGTTTTTT.

V usage is TRBV28 and J usage is TRBJ1-2; 8 nucleotides align to TRBD1. This CDR3 contains 15 residues. Unmatched junction bases numbered 14, after V lost 7 bases and J lost 7 bases. Germline V gives CDR1 MDHEN, CDR2 SYDVKM. In DNA, the CDR3 is TGTGCCAGCACTCCAATCGACAGGGGCGGTAGTGGCTACACCTTC. Protein product: CASTPIDRGGSGYTF.